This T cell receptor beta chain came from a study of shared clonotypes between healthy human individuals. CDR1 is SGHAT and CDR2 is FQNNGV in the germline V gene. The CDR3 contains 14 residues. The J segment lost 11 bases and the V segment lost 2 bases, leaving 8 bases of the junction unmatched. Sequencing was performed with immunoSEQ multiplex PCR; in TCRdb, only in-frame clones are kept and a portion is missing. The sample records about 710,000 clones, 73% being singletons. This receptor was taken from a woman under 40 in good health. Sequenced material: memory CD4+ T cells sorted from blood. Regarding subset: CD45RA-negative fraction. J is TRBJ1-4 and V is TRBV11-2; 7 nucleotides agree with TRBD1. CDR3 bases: TGTGCCAGCAGCTTAACAGGGGCCCGGGGTAAACTGTTTTTT. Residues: CASSLTGARGKLFF.